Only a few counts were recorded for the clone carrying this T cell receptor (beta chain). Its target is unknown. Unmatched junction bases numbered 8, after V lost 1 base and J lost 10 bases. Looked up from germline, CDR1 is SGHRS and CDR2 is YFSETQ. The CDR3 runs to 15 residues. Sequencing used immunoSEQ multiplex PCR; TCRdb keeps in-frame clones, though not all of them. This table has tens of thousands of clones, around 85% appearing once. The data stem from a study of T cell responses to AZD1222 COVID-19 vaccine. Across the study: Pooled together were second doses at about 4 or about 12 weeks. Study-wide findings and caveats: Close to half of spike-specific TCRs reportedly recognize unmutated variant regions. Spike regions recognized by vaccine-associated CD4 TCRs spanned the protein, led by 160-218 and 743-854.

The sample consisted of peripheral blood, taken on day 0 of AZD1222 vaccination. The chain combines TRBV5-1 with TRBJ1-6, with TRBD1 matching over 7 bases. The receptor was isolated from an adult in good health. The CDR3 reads CASSLMVTGESPLHF. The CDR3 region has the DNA TGCGCCAGCAGCTTGATGGTTACAGGGGAATCACCCCTCCACTTT.